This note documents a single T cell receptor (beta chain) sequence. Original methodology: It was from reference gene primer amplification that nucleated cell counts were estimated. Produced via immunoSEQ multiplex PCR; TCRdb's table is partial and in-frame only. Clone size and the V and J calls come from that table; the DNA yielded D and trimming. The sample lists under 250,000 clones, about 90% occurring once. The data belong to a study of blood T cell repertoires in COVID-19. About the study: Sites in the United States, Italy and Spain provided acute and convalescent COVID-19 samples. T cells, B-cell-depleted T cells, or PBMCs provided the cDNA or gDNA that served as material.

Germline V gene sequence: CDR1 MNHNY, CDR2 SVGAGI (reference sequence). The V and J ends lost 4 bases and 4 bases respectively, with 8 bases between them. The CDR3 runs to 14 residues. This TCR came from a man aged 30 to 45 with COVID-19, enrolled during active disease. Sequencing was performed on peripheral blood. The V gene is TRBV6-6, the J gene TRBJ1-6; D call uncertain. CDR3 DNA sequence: TGTGCCAGCAGTTCCGACGGGTATAATTCACCCCTCCACTTT. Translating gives CASSSDGYNSPLHF.